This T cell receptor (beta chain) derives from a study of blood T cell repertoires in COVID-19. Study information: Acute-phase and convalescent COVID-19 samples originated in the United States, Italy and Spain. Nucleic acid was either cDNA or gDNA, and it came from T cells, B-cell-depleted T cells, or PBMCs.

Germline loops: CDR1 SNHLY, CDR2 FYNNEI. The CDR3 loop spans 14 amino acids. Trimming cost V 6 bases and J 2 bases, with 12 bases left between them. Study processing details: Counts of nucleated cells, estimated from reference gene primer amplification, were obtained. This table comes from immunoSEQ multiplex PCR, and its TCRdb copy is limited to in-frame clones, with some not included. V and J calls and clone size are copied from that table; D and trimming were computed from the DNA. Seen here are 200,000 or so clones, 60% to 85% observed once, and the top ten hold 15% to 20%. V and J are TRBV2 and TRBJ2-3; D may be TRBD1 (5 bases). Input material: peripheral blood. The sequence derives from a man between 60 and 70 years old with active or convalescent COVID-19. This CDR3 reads CASREQVATDTQYF. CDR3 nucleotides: TGTGCCAGCAGGGAACAGGTGGCCACAGATACGCAGTATTTT.